The sequence of this T cell receptor beta chain was determined in a study of blood T cell repertoires in COVID-19. V lost 3 bases and J 0 bases, leaving 18 bases between the germline ends. CDR3 length: 17 amino acids. CDR1 SGDLS and CDR2 YYNGEE come from the germline V gene. This clone was counted once. Some clones are missing from TCRdb's copy, which holds only in-frame ones; the method was immunoSEQ multiplex PCR. The repertoire has 200,000 to 250,000 clones, over 65% of them found once; the top ten carry around 3.4%. Participant-reported clinical history was the basis for cohort assignment. The receptor was isolated from a woman aged 55-69 years who had recovered from COVID-19. Sequencing used PBMCs or T cells enriched from blood (not recorded which). The chain combines TRBV9 with TRBJ1-1, with a possible D match to TRBD1 (6 bases). As DNA, the CDR3 is TGTGCCAGCAGCGAGCGCTCAGGGGCGGGTTTGAACACTGAAGCTTTCTTT. Protein product: CASSERSGAGLNTEAFF.